Many counts were recorded for the clone carrying this T cell receptor beta chain. Its specificity is not known. The data were obtained in a study of T cells in Graves' hyperthyroidism and ophthalmopathy. The study, taken as a whole, reports: Within blood appeared most thyroid clonotypes that had expanded above 0.001. Through a model of 13 V-J features, ophthalmopathy was separated from stable hyperthyroidism.

It was less than 13 ml of fresh peripheral blood that supplied the PBMCs. Amplified TCR beta CDR3 regions came from RNA transcripts. HTBI primers were used for first-round RT-PCR of the TCR CDR3. From the multiplex PCR reads, TCRdb called clonotypes with MiXCR, one entry per CDR3 protein. The profile shows fewer than 250,000 distinct CDR3 sequences, over 15% of them singletons. Germline V gene lookup returns CDR1 SGHTA and CDR2 FQGNSA. The CDR3 loop spans 11 amino acids. V lost 5 bases to trimming and J lost 8 bases, with 9 bases between them. The chain combines TRBV7-2 with TRBJ1-2; D is uncertain. The source is a woman in her late teens or twenties with Graves' ophthalmopathy. Specimen: blood. CDR3 sequence: CASSAHTGYTF. The CDR3 DNA sequence: TGTGCCAGCAGCGCCCACACGGGCTACACCTTC.